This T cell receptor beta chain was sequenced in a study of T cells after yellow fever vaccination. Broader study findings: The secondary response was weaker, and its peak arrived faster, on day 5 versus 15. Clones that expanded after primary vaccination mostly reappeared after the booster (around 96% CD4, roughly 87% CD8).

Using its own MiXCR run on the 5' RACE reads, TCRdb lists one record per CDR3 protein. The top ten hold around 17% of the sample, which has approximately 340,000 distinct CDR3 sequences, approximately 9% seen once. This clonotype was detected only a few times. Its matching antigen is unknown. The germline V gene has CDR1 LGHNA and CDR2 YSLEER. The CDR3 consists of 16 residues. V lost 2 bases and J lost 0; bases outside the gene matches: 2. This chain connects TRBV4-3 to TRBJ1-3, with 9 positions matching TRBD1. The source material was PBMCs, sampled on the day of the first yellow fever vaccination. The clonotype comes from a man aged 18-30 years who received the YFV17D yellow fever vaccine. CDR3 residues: CASSQLTGGSGNTIYF. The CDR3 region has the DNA TGCGCCAGCAGCCAACTGACAGGGGGCTCTGGAAACACCATATATTTT.